This entry features one TCR beta chain sequence. Its antigen is still unknown. A second PCR, run for about 6 to 11 cycles, used a sample-barcoded 5' primer plus a J-beta primer mix. TCRdb re-derived calls from the 5' RACE reads in MiXCR, one entry per CDR3 protein. Among over 950,000 distinct CDR3 sequences listed, 51% were seen once. CDR1 is LGHNA and CDR2 is YNFKEQ in the germline V gene. The V and J ends lost 0 bases and 4 bases respectively, with 13 bases between them. The CDR3 is 16 residues long. Staff drew around 10 milliliters of peripheral blood from each donor. This entry comes from a study of blood T cells in healthy people across ages. Study results and caveats: Both naive CD4+ cell counts and diversity were greater in long-lived donors than in aged donors.

The origin of this receptor is a woman aged 55-69 years in good health. This rearrangement joins TRBV4-2 to TRBJ1-3, with D maybe TRBD1 (5 bases). Sequencing was done on a sample of blood. CDR3: CASSQDAAGQGNTIYF. The DNA of the CDR3 is TGTGCCAGCAGCCAAGACGCGGCGGGGCAGGGAAACACCATATATTTT.